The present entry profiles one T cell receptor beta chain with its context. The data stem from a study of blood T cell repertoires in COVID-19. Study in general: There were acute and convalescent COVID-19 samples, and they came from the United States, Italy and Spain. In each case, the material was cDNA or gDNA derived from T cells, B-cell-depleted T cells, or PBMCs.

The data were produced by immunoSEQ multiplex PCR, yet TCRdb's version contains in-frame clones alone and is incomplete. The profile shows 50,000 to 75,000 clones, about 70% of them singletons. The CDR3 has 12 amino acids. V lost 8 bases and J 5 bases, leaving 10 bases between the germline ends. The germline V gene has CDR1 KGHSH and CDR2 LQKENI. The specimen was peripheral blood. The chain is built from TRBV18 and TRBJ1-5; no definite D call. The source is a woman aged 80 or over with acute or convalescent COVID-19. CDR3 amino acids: CASRTSDQPQHF. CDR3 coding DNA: TGTGCCAGCCGGACTTCGGATCAGCCCCAGCATTTT.